These 23 T cell receptor beta chains originate from one sample sequenced in a study of PD-L1 blockade in urothelial cancer. Specified time point: pretreatment peripheral blood. Data came from immunoSEQ multiplex PCR; TCRdb stores just in-frame clones and leaves some out. The sample holds around 92,000 clones; roughly nine tenths are singletons and the top ten take roughly 0.97%. This specimen was PBMCs, taken around atezolizumab (anti-PD-L1) treatment. The receptors derive from a woman older than 75 with urothelial cancer.

The chain carries TRBV7-8 and TRBJ2-5; 11 bases map to TRBD2. The V and J ends lost 6 bases and 3 bases, in that order; junction bases with no gene match: 9. Germline CDR1 and CDR2: SGHVS and FQNEAQ. The CDR3 has 16 residues. This chain's CDR3 is CASRGLAAEKKETQYF. The CDR3 DNA reads TGTGCCAGCAGGGGACTAGCGGCAGAAAAAAAAGAGACCCAGTACTTC.

This chain uses TRBV19 with TRBJ1-3; D remains ambiguous. Germline-derived CDR1 and CDR2 are LNHDA and SQIVND (reference sequence). This CDR3 region has 14 residues. Trimming shortened V by 8 bases and J by 0 bases, and 11 bases separated the two germline ends. CDR3 amino acids: CASFSGGSGNTIYF. The CDR3 DNA is TGTGCCAGTTTCTCGGGAGGCTCTGGAAACACCATATATTTT.

This rearrangement joins TRBV4-1 to TRBJ1-2; 10 nucleotides agree with TRBD1. After removal of 0 bases from V and 7 bases from J, the junction contained 5 bases not matched to a gene. Per germline, CDR1 MGHRA and CDR2 YSYEKL. The CDR3 contains 15 residues. The CDR3 region has the DNA TGCGCCAGCAGCCAAGATGGTGGGACAGGGGCTGGCTACACCTTC. It specifies CASSQDGGTGAGYTF.

The chain employs TRBV15 and TRBJ2-1; possible D gene TRBD2, 5 bases. V lost 3 bases and J 9 bases, leaving 12 bases between the germline ends. The germline gives CDR1 LNHNV, CDR2 YYDKDF (reference sequence). CDR3 length equals 13 residues. The chain's CDR3 is CATSSILVPEQFF. The CDR3 DNA reads TGTGCCACCAGCAGTATACTAGTTCCTGAGCAGTTCTTC.

This clone was seen just once. V gene TRBV9 combines with J gene TRBJ1-5, with 7 bases identical to TRBD1. CDR1 and CDR2 (germline): SGDLS, YYNGEE. The trim removed 3 bases at V and 4 bases at J, leaving 7 bases unmatched. The CDR3 runs 15 residues. CDR3 sequence: CASSAPGTANQPQHF. The CDR3 DNA sequence: TGTGCCAGCAGCGCGCCCGGGACAGCTAATCAGCCCCAGCATTTT.

This clone has just one count. This chain connects TRBV5-1 to TRBJ2-3; 9 bases map to TRBD1. Germline V gene lookup returns CDR1 SGHRS and CDR2 YFSETQ. The CDR3 is 15 amino acids. V dropped 5 bases and J dropped 3; count of bases not matched to a gene: 7. The CDR3 sequence is CASRSDGQGTDTQYF. For the CDR3, the DNA is TGCGCCAGCAGGTCCGATGGACAGGGGACAGATACGCAGTATTTT.

The chain joins TRBV7-3 to TRBJ2-3; the match to TRBD2 covers 10 bases. V shed 5 bases and J 1 base; nucleotides not matched to a gene: 3. CDR3 length equals 15 residues. Germline V lookup: CDR1 SGHTA, CDR2 FQGTGA. The CDR3 DNA reads as TGTGCCAGCAGCCTAGCGGGAGCCGGCACAGATACGCAGTATTTT. This translates into CASSLAGAGTDTQYF.

This rearrangement joins TRBV25-1 to TRBJ2-2, with 7 bases fitting TRBD1. Germline CDR1 MGHDK, CDR2 SYGVNS. The CDR3 contains 15 residues. Losses at the gene ends were 3 bases for V and 0 bases for J; bases not matched to a gene: 1. CDR3 in amino acids: CASSDDRANTGELFF. CDR3 nucleotides: TGTGCCAGCAGTGATGACAGGGCGAACACCGGGGAGCTGTTTTTT.

The V call is TRBV2, the J call TRBJ1-5; D not resolved. The CDR3 has 13 residues. V gave up 4 bases and J gave up 6 bases, with 10 bases separating them. Germline V CDR1 and CDR2: SNHLY, FYNNEI. CDR3 residues: CASSAESGQPQHF. The DNA for the CDR3 is TGTGCCAGCAGTGCCGAATCAGGTCAGCCCCAGCATTTT.

The chain carries TRBV19 and TRBJ2-7, with 8 bases matching TRBD1. V gave up 8 bases and J gave up 5 bases; unmatched junction bases: 14. Germline values: CDR1 LNHDA, CDR2 SQIVND (reference sequence). The CDR3 has 15 residues. CDR3 sequence reads: CASAPGQGGKNEQYF. DNA of the CDR3: TGTGCCAGTGCCCCTGGACAGGGTGGAAAAAACGAGCAGTACTTC.

This chain connects TRBV2 to TRBJ1-1, with TRBD1 as a possible D gene (6 bases). The CDR3 sequence is 15 residues long. Germline loops: CDR1 SNHLY, CDR2 FYNNEI. V was shortened by 6 bases and J by 4 bases, with 18 bases between the two germline ends. The CDR3 nucleotides are TGTGCCAGCAGGACCGACAGGACCGGAGGCACTGAAGCTTTCTTT. Protein sequence: CASRTDRTGGTEAFF.

The V call is TRBV11-1, the J call TRBJ1-1; 7 bases match TRBD1. The CDR3 length is 12 residues. V shed 8 bases and J 9 bases; nucleotides not matched to a gene: 9. Germline assignment: CDR1 SGHAT and CDR2 FQDESV (reference sequence). CDR3 DNA: TGTGCCAGCCGGGGACAGCTTTCTCAAGCTTTCTTT. Encoded protein: CASRGQLSQAFF.

CDR3 protein: CASSLFAGANTGELFF. The CDR3 DNA sequence: TGTGCCAGCAGCTTATTTGCGGGCGCGAACACCGGGGAGCTGTTTTTT. This chain joins TRBV7-6 and TRBJ2-2, with D perhaps matching TRBD2 (5 bases). This CDR3 is built from 16 residues. The V and J ends lost 2 bases and 0 bases respectively, with 10 bases between them. CDR1 is SGHVS, CDR2 FNYEAQ, per germline.

This chain connects TRBV9 to TRBJ1-2, with TRBD1 matching over 7 bases. V dropped 3 bases and J dropped 6; count of bases not matched to a gene: 5. CDR3 size: 13 residues. The germline CDR1 and CDR2 sequences are SGDLS and YYNGEE. CDR3 sequence: CASSGGQKNGYTF. For the CDR3, the DNA is TGTGCCAGCAGCGGGGGACAGAAGAATGGCTACACCTTC.

This clone has only one observation. The V gene is TRBV29-1, the J gene TRBJ2-2, with D perhaps matching TRBD2 (6 bases). There are 12 residues in the CDR3. The germline V gene encodes CDR1 SQVTM and CDR2 ANQGSEA. With 5 bases removed from V and 6 bases from J, the gap between germline ends came to 10 bases. CDR3 in DNA: TGCAGCGTTAGACTAGTGCCCGGGGAGCTGTTTTTT. Its translation: CSVRLVPGELFF.

The V call is TRBV9, the J call TRBJ2-1; 7 bases align to TRBD2. With 3 bases clipped from V and 3 bases from J, the junction kept 6 bases outside the gene matches. The germline V gene has CDR1 SGDLS and CDR2 YYNGEE. CDR3 length: 15 amino acids. The CDR3 DNA is TGTGCCAGCAGCGATCTTGGCGGGAGCTACAATGAGCAGTTCTTC. Residues: CASSDLGGSYNEQFF.

This clone was observed a single time. The rearrangement links TRBV5-1 to TRBJ2-7; D remains unclear. The CDR3 sequence is 16 residues long. V was trimmed by 0 bases and J by 0 bases, leaving 13 bases between them. CDR1 and CDR2 from the germline V gene are SGHRS and YFSETQ. Here the CDR3 reads CASSLAGLPSSYEQYF. The CDR3, as DNA: TGCGCCAGCAGCTTGGCTGGGCTGCCCAGCTCCTACGAGCAGTACTTC.

This rearrangement joins TRBV7-8 to TRBJ2-7, with TRBD2 as a possible D gene (5 bases). The length of the CDR3 is 12 residues. V was cut by 5 bases and J by 4 bases, with 9 bases left in between. Germline V gene data show CDR1 as SGHVS and CDR2 as FQNEAQ. The CDR3 protein is CASSPGEYEQYF. The CDR3 DNA reads as TGTGCCAGCAGCCCCGGGGAGTACGAGCAGTACTTC.

The genes are TRBV11-2 and TRBJ2-5; 14 nucleotides align to TRBD2. V gave up 8 bases and J gave up 2 bases; unmatched junction bases: 10. The length of the CDR3 is 17 residues. The germline V gene encodes CDR1 SGHAT and CDR2 FQNNGV. CDR3 protein: CASSSGTSGSGQETQYF. The CDR3 DNA sequence: TGTGCCAGCTCCTCCGGGACTAGCGGGAGTGGGCAAGAGACCCAGTACTTC.

V gene TRBV18 combines with J gene TRBJ1-2; maybe TRBD1 (6 bases). The CDR3 sequence is 14 residues long. CDR1 KGHSH and CDR2 LQKENI come from the germline V gene. Trimming pared 8 bases from V and 3 bases from J, leaving 16 bases between. The chain's CDR3 is CASTEGGGDYGYTF. In nucleotides, the CDR3 is TGTGCCAGCACCGAGGGGGGGGGCGACTATGGCTACACCTTC.

The CDR3 sequence: CASSEVGAGGEKLFF. The DNA for the CDR3 is TGTGCCAGCAGTGAAGTAGGGGCAGGGGGGGAAAAACTGTTTTTT. This sequence joins TRBV2 and TRBJ1-4, with 7 nucleotides matching TRBD1. There are 15 residues in the CDR3. V lost 1 base to trimming and J lost 8 bases; unmatched junction nucleotides: 7. Germline V gene sequence: CDR1 SNHLY, CDR2 FYNNEI.

In this sample, this clone turned up a few times. The V gene is TRBV15, the J gene TRBJ2-1, with D perhaps TRBD2 (6 bases). The CDR3 is made up of 15 amino acids. Germline CDR1 and CDR2: LNHNV and YYDKDF (reference sequence). Trimming pared 0 bases from V and 5 bases from J, leaving 11 bases between. The CDR3 region is CATSREMRGNNEQFF. CDR3 bases: TGTGCCACCAGCAGAGAAATGCGGGGAAACAATGAGCAGTTCTTC. The entire variable domain, with the rest obtained from reference TRBV15 and TRBJ2-1, is as follows: DAMVIQNPRYQVTQFGKPVTLSCSQTLNHNVMYWYQQKSSQAPKLLFHYYDKDFNNEADTPDNFQSRRPNTSFCFLDIRSPGLGDTAMYLCATSREMRGNNEQFFGPGTRLTVL.

Only a few counts were recorded for this clone. The V call is TRBV5-1, the J call TRBJ2-7; TRBD1 matches 10 bases. Germline CDR1 is SGHRS and CDR2 is YFSETQ. V trimming: 0 bases; J trimming: 8 bases; junction bases outside the gene matches: 5. CDR3 size: 14 residues. The CDR3 sequence is CASSLEGTGDKQYF. The CDR3 DNA sequence: TGCGCCAGCAGCTTGGAGGGGACAGGGGACAAGCAGTACTTC.